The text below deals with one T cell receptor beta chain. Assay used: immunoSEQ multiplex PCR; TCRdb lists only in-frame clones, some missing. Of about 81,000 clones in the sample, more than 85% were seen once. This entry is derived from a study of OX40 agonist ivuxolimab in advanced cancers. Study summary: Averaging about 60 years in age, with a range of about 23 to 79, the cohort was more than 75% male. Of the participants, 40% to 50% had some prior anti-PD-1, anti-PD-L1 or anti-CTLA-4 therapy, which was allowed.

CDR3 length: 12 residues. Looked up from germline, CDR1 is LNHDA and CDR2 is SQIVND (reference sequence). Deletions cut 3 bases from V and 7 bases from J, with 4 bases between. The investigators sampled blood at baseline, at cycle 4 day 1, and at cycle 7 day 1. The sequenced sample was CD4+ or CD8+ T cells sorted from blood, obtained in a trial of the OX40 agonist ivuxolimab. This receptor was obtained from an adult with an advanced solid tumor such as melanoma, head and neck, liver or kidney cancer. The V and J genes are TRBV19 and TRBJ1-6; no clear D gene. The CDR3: CASSMSNSPLHF. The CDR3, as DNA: TGTGCCAGTAGTATGTCAAATTCACCCCTCCACTTT.